What follows are 10 T cell receptor beta chains derived from one specimen sequenced in a study of blood T cell repertoires in COVID-19. The data were produced by immunoSEQ multiplex PCR, yet TCRdb's version contains in-frame clones alone and is incomplete. The table lists around 300,000 clones, roughly four fifths of them singletons, with 9.4% in the top ten. The sample comprised peripheral blood. These receptors were taken from a woman between 45 and 65 years old who had recovered from COVID-19.

The chain carries TRBV2 and TRBJ1-6; 7 nucleotides agree with TRBD1. J was trimmed by 5 bases and V by 10 bases; bases with no gene match: 2. The germline V gene encodes CDR1 SNHLY and CDR2 FYNNEI. CDR3 length equals 12 residues. The DNA of the CDR3 is TGTGCCAAAGGACAGGATAATTCACCCCTCCACTTT. Protein product: CAKGQDNSPLHF.

V usage is TRBV6-1 and J usage is TRBJ1-1; D not certain. Germline V CDR1 and CDR2: MNHNS, SASEGT. This CDR3 is 15 amino acids long. Trimming left V 3 bases short and J 5 bases short, with 16 bases between. The chain's CDR3 is CASSDGGGFITEAFF. CDR3 coding DNA: TGTGCCAGCAGTGATGGAGGAGGGTTTATAACTGAAGCTTTCTTT.

J is TRBJ1-1 and V is TRBV27; D unresolved. V lost 5 bases and J 3 bases, leaving 19 bases between the germline ends. The CDR3 has 16 amino acids. The V gene's germline CDR1 is MNHEY and CDR2 SMNVEV (reference sequence). The CDR3 here is CASSPVNGGLYTEAFF. CDR3 in DNA: TGTGCCAGCAGTCCCGTGAACGGCGGTCTGTACACTGAAGCTTTCTTT.

V and J are TRBV7-9 and TRBJ1-1; TRBD1 matches 7 bases. The germline CDR1 and CDR2 sequences are SEHNR and FQNEAQ (reference sequence). The J segment lost 3 bases and the V segment lost 5 bases, leaving 6 bases of the junction unmatched. The CDR3 consists of 14 residues. The chain's CDR3 is CASSPGGWDTEAFF. CDR3 DNA: TGTGCCAGCAGCCCAGGGGGTTGGGACACTGAAGCTTTCTTT.

This chain uses TRBV7-9 with TRBJ1-1, with TRBD1 matching over 9 bases. V shed 5 bases and J 2 bases; nucleotides not matched to a gene: 3. Germline V gene data show CDR1 as SEHNR and CDR2 as FQNEAQ (reference sequence). This CDR3 contains 14 residues. Here the CDR3 reads CASSKGQGNTEAFF. As DNA, the CDR3 is TGTGCCAGCAGCAAGGGACAGGGCAACACTGAAGCTTTCTTT.

The rearrangement links TRBV29-1 to TRBJ1-5; 7 bases fit TRBD1. From germline, CDR1 is SQVTM and CDR2 ANQGSEA. The CDR3 runs 13 residues. The V gene end was trimmed by 6 bases and the J gene end by 3 bases; junction bases not matched to a gene: 5. CDR3 loop: CSVAGTDNQPQHF. CDR3 nucleotides: TGCAGCGTGGCGGGGACAGACAATCAGCCCCAGCATTTT.

The V gene is TRBV7-9, the J gene TRBJ1-1; no reliable D call. CDR1 is SEHNR, CDR2 FQNEAQ, per germline (reference sequence). The CDR3 sequence is 16 residues long. Between the trimmed V and J ends, which lost 4 bases and 0 bases, there was a span of 15 bases. DNA of the CDR3: TGTGCCAGCAGCTCCTCCAACAGCGGGATGAACACTGAAGCTTTCTTT. This translates into CASSSSNSGMNTEAFF.

The V and J genes are TRBV2 and TRBJ2-1; 9 positions match TRBD1. The CDR3 totals 12 residues. J gave up 11 bases and V 7 bases, and 6 bases lay outside the gene matches. In germline, CDR1 is SNHLY, CDR2 FYNNEI. CDR3 sequence reads: CASTSGQGQQFF. The CDR3 region has the DNA TGTGCCAGCACCTCCGGACAGGGGCAGCAGTTCTTC.

The chain uses TRBV7-8 and TRBJ1-4, with D possibly being TRBD1 (5 bases). V was trimmed by 8 bases and J by 0 bases, leaving 19 bases between them. CDR3 size: 17 residues. From germline, CDR1 is SGHVS and CDR2 FQNEAQ. As DNA, the CDR3 is TGTGCCAGCCGGGGGTACTCTGGGGAGGCAACTAATGAAAAACTGTTTTTT. This encodes CASRGYSGEATNEKLFF.

The rearrangement links TRBV24-1 to TRBJ1-2, with D possibly TRBD1 on 6 matching bases. Per germline, CDR1 KGHDR and CDR2 SFDVKD. There are 13 residues in the CDR3. V was cut by 9 bases and J by 4 bases, with 14 bases left in between. CDR3 region: CATSTGSSYGYTF. CDR3 DNA sequence: TGTGCCACCTCTACAGGGTCCTCCTATGGCTACACCTTC.